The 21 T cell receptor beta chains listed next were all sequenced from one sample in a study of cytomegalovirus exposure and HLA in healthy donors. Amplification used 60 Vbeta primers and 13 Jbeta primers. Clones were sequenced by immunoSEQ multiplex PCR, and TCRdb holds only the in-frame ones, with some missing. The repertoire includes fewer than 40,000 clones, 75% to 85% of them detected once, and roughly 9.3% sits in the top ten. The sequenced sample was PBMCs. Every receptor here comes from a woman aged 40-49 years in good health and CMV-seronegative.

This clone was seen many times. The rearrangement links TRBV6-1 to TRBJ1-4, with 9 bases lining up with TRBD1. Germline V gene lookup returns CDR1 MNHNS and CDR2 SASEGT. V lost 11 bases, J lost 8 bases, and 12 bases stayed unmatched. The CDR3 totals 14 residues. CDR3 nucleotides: TGTGCCGGTGCTTCAGGGACAGGGAACGAAAAACTGTTTTTT. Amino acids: CAGASGTGNEKLFF.

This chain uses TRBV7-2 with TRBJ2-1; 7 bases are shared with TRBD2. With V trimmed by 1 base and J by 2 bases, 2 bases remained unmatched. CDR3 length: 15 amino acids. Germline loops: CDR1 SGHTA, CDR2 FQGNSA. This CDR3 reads CASSLGTSTYNEQFF. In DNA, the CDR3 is TGTGCCAGCAGCTTAGGGACTAGTACCTACAATGAGCAGTTCTTC.

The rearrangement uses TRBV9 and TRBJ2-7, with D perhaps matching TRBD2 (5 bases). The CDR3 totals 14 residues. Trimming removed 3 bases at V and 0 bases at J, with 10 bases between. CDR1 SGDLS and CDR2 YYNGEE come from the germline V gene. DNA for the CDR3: TGTGCCAGCAGCGCCGGGGTAAGCTCCTACGAGCAGTACTTC. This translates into CASSAGVSSYEQYF.

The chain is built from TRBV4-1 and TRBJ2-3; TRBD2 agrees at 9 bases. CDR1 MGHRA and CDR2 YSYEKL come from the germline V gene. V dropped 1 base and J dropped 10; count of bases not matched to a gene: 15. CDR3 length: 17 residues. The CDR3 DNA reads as TGCGCCAGCAGCCAAGTCAACCTAGCGGGGCCAGAGGATGCGCAGTATTTT. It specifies CASSQVNLAGPEDAQYF.

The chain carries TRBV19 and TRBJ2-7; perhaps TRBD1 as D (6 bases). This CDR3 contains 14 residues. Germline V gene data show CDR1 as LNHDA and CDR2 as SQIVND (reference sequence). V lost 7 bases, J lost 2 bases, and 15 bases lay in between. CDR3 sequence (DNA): TGTGCCAGTACTCCAGGGGCATATCCCTACGAGCAGTACTTC. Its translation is CASTPGAYPYEQYF.

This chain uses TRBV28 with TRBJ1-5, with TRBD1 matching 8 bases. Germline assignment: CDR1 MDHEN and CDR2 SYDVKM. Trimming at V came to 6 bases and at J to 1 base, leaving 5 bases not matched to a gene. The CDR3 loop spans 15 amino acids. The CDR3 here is CASRDRVRSNQPQHF. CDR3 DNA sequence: TGTGCCAGCAGGGACAGGGTTAGGAGCAATCAGCCCCAGCATTTT.

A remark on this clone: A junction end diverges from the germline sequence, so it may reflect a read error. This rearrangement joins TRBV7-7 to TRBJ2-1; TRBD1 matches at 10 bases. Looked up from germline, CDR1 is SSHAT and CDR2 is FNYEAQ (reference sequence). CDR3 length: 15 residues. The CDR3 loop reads CASSSTGGINNEQFF. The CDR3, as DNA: TGTGCTAGCAGCTCGACAGGGGGCATCAACAATGAGCAGTTCTTC.

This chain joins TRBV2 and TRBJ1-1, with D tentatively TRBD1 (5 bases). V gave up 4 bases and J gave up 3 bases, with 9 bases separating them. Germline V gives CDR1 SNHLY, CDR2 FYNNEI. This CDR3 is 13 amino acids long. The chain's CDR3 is CASSGQPHTEAFF. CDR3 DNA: TGTGCCAGCAGTGGACAGCCCCACACTGAAGCTTTCTTT. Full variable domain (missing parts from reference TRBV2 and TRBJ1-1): EPEVTQTPSHQVTQMGQEVILRCVPISNHLYFYWYRQILGQKVEFLVSFYNNEISEKSEIFDDQFSVERPDGSNFTLKIRSTKLEDSAMYFCASSGQPHTEAFFGQGTRLTVV.

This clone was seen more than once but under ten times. The CDR3 DNA follows: TGTGCCAGTAGTCTGGTGGGCCCCCAGCCCCAGCATTTT. Encoded protein: CASSLVGPQPQHF. The gene calls are TRBV19 and TRBJ1-5; D call uncertain. The CDR3 loop spans 13 amino acids. Germline lookup yields CDR1 LNHDA and CDR2 SQIVND (reference sequence). V gave up 5 bases and J gave up 7 bases, with 12 bases separating them.

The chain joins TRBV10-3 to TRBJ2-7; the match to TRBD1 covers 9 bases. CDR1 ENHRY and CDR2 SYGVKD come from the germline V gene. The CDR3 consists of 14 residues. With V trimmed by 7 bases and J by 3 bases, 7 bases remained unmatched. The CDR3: CAITKDRGDYEQYF. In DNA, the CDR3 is TGTGCCATCACTAAGGACAGGGGAGACTACGAGCAGTACTTC.

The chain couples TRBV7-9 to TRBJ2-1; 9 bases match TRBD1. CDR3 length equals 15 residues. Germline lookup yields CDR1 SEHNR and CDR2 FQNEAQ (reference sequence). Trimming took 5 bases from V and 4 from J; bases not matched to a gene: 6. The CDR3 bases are TGTGCCAGCAGCCCGGACAGGGGTCTTTACAATGAGCAGTTCTTC. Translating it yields CASSPDRGLYNEQFF.

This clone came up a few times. The CDR3 loop is CASSERVLNTGELFF. The CDR3 nucleotides are TGTGCCAGCAGTGAACGGGTATTGAACACCGGGGAGCTGTTTTTT. The rearrangement joins TRBV2 to TRBJ2-2; D is undetermined. CDR3 size: 15 residues. Germline CDR1 and CDR2: SNHLY and FYNNEI. V was pared by 2 bases and J by 1 base, with 8 bases between.

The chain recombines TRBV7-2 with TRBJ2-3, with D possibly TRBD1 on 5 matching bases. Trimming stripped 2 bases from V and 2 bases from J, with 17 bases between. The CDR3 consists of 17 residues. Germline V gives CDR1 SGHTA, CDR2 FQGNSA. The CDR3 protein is CASSLTYLGVVTDTQYF. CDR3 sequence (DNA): TGTGCCAGCAGCTTAACGTACTTAGGGGTTGTCACAGATACGCAGTATTTT.

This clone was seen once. CDR3 in DNA: TGCGCCAGCAGCCCCGACGAGGGTTATAGCAATCAGCCCCAGCATTTT. Amino acids: CASSPDEGYSNQPQHF. V gene TRBV4-1 combines with J gene TRBJ1-5; D gene ambiguous. Trimming took 4 bases from V and 0 from J, leaving 13 bases between them. In germline, CDR1 is MGHRA, CDR2 YSYEKL. This CDR3 region has 16 residues.

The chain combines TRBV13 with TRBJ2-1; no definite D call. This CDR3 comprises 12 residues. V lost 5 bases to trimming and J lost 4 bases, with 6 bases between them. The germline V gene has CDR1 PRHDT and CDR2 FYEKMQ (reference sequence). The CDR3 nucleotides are TGTGCCAGCAGCGTTAGATACAATGAGCAGTTCTTC. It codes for CASSVRYNEQFF.

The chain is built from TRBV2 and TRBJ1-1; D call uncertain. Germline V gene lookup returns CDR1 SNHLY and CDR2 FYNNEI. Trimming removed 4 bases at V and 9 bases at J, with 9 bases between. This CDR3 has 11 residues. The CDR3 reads CASSVYSQAFF. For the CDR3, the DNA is TGTGCCAGCAGTGTTTACAGCCAAGCTTTCTTT.

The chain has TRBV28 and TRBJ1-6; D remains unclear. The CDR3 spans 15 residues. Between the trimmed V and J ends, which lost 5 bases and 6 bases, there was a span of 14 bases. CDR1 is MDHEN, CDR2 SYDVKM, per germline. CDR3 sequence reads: CASSPRVGGNSPLHF. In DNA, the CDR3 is TGTGCCAGCAGTCCCCGGGTAGGAGGTAATTCACCCCTCCACTTT.

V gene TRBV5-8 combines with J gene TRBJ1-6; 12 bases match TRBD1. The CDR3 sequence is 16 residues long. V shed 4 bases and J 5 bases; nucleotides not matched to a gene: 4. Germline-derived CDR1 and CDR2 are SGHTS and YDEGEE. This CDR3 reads CASSQGQGADNSPLHF. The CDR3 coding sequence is TGTGCCAGCAGCCAGGGACAGGGGGCCGATAATTCACCCCTCCACTTT.

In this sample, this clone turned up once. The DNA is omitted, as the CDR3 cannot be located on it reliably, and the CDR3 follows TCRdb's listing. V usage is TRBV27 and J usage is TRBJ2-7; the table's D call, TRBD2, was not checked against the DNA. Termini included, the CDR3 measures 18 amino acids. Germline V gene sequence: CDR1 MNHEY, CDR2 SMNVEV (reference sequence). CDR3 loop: CASSSSRGWASSSYEQYF.

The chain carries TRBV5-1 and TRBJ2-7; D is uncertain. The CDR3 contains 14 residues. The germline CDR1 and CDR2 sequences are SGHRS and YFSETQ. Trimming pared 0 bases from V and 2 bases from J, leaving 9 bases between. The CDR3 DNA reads TGCGCCAGCAGCTTGGTCGTCAGTCCCTACGAGCAGTACTTC. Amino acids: CASSLVVSPYEQYF.

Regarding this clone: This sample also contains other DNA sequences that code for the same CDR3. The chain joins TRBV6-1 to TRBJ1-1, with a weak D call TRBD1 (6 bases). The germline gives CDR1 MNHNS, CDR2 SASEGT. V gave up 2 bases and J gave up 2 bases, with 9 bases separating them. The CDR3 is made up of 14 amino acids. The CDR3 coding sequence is TGTGCCAGCAGTGAACAACAGGGTAACACTGAAGCTTTCTTT. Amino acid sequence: CASSEQQGNTEAFF.